This entry features one TCR beta chain sequence. Per the original methods: For nucleated cells, counts were estimated from reference gene primer amplification. Using immunoSEQ multiplex PCR, the repertoire was profiled, and TCRdb retains in-frame clones only, with some absent. V, J and clone size are taken as reported in that table, and D and trimming were inferred from the DNA itself. Among roughly 67,000 clones listed, roughly 85% were seen once. The germline V and J ends were trimmed by 3 bases and 2 bases, with 12 bases remaining between them. CDR3 length: 15 residues. Germline loops: CDR1 SGHDT, CDR2 YYEEEE. The entry originates in a study of blood T cell repertoires in COVID-19. Study overall: COVID-19 samples collected from the United States, Italy and Spain covered acute and convalescent phases. In each case, the material was cDNA or gDNA derived from T cells, B-cell-depleted T cells, or PBMCs.

The genes are TRBV5-6 and TRBJ2-1, with D possibly matching TRBD2 (6 bases). The source of this sequence is a man aged 50 or older with acute or convalescent COVID-19. Sequenced material: peripheral blood. CDR3 DNA sequence: TGTGCCAGCAGCTGGTTTAGGACTACCTACAATGAGCAGTTCTTC. It yields the protein CASSWFRTTYNEQFF.